This TCR beta chain was sequenced in a study of blood T cells in healthy people across ages. This CDR3 spans 14 amino acids. Germline CDR1 reads LGHDT; CDR2 reads YNNKEL (reference sequence). V was pared by 4 bases and J by 5 bases, with 14 bases between. Primed by a sample-barcoded 5' primer and a J-beta primer mix, a second PCR proceeded for about 7 to 11 cycles. One entry per CDR3 protein, called by TCRdb with MiXCR from the 5' RACE reads. The sample lists some 560,000 distinct CDR3 sequences; around 27% were seen once. The same sample was also used in a study of T cells of mothers and their children. That report notes: Barcodes and 2-4 random nucleotides were added by M1S in the second PCR.

The chain is built from TRBV3-1 and TRBJ2-5, with a weak D call TRBD1 (6 bases). This TCR was recovered from a boy younger than 10 in good health. The sample consisted of blood. The CDR3 nucleotides are TGTGCCAGCAGCCCCTCCGGGACAACGGAGACCCAGTACTTC. It translates to CASSPSGTTETQYF.